This T cell receptor beta chain was captured by sequencing in a study of blood T cells in healthy people across ages. Turning to this clonotype: Antigen specificity is unknown.

General study points: Underestimates were what the diversity estimates from one million T cells were considered to be.

A J-beta primer mix and a sample-barcoded 5' primer were used in a second PCR of roughly 6 to 12 cycles. Each CDR3 protein is one row after TCRdb ran MiXCR on the 5' RACE reads. The sample shows approximately 760,000 distinct CDR3 sequences, 25% of them seen only once. This sample was also put to use in a study of T cells of mothers and their children.

The sequencing sample was made of blood. This sequence was found in a boy between 10 and 17 years old in good health.

The CDR3 protein is CASSYQHHRGTEAFF. The CDR3 bases are TGTGCCAGCAGTTACCAACATCATAGGGGAACTGAAGCTTTCTTT. This rearrangement joins TRBV6-5 to TRBJ1-1; D is perhaps TRBD1 (5 bases). This CDR3 spans 15 amino acids. Deletions cut 2 bases from V and 5 bases from J, with 15 bases between. CDR1 and CDR2 (germline): MNHEY, SVGAGI.